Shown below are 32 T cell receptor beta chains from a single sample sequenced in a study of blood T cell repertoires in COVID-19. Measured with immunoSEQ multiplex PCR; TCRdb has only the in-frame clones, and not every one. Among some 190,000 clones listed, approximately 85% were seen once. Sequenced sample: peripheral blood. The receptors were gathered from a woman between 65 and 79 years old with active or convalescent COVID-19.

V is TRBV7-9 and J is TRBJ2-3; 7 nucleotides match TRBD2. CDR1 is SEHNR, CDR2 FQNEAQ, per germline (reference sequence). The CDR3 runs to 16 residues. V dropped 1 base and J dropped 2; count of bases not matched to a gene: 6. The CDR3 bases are TGTGCCAGCAGCTTAGGTTTGCGGGGGAACACAGATACGCAGTATTTT. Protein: CASSLGLRGNTDTQYF.

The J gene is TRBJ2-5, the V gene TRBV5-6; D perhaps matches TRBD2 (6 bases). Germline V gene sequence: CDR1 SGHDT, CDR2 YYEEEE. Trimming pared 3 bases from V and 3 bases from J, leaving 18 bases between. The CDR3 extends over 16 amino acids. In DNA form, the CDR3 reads TGTGCCAGCAGCTGGCCGGGACTTCGGGTAAAAGAGACCCAGTACTTC. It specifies CASSWPGLRVKETQYF.

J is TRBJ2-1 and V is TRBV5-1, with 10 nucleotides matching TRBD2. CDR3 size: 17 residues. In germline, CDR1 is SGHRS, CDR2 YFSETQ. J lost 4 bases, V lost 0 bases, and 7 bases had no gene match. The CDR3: CASSLGVAGGLYNEQFF. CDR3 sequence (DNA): TGCGCCAGCAGCTTGGGAGTAGCGGGAGGACTATACAATGAGCAGTTCTTC.

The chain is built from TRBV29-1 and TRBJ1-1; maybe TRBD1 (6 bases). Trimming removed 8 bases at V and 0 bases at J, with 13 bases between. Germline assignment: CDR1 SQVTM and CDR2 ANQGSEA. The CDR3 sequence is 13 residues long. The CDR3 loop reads CSSAGTMNTEAFF. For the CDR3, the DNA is TGCAGCTCCGCCGGGACAATGAACACTGAAGCTTTCTTT.

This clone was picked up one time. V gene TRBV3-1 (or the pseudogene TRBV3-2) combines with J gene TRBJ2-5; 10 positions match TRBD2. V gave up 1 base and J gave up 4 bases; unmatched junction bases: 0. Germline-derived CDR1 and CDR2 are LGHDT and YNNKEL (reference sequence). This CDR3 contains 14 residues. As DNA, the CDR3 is TGTGCCAGCAGCCAAGTAGCGGGAGGAGAGACCCAGTACTTC. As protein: CASSQVAGGETQYF.

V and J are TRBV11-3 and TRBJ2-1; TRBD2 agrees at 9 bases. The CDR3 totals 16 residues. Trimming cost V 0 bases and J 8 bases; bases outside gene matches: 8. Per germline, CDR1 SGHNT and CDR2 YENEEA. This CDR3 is CASSLDGGSGRDEQFF. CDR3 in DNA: TGTGCCAGCAGCTTAGATGGGGGTAGCGGGAGAGATGAGCAGTTCTTC.

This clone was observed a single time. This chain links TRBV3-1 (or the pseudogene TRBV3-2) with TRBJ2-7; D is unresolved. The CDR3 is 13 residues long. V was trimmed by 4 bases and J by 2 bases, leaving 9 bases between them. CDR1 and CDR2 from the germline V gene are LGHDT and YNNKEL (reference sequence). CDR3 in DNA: TGTGCCAGCAGCCCTCCTCGGGCCTACGAGCAGTACTTC. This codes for CASSPPRAYEQYF.

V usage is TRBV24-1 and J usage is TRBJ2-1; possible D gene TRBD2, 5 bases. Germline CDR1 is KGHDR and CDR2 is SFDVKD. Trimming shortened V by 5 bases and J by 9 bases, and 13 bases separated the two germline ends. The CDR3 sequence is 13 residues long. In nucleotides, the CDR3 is TGTGCCACCAGTGGGGCGGGTGAAGGTGAGCAGTTCTTC. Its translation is CATSGAGEGEQFF.

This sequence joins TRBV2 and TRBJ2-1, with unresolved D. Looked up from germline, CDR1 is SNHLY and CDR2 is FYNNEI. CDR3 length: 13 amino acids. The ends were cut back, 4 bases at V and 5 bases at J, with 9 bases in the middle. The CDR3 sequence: CASSVLENNEQFF. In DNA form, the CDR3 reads TGTGCCAGCAGTGTACTGGAGAACAATGAGCAGTTCTTC. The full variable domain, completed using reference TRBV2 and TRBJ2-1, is EPEVTQTPSHQVTQMGQEVILRCVPISNHLYFYWYRQILGQKVEFLVSFYNNEISEKSEIFDDQFSVERPDGSNFTLKIRSTKLEDSAMYFCASSVLENNEQFFGPGTRLTVL.

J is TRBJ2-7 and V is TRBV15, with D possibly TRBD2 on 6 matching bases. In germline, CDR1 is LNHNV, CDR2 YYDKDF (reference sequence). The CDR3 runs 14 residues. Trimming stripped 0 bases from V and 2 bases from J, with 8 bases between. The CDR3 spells CATSREGGPYEQYF. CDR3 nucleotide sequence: TGTGCCACCAGCAGAGAGGGAGGACCCTACGAGCAGTACTTC.

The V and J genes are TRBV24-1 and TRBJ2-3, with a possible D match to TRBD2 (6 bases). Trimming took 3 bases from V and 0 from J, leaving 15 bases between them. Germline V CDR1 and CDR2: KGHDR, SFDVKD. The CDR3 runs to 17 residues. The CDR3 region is CATSDPGRGASTDTQYF. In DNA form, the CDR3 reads TGTGCCACCAGTGATCCAGGGCGGGGAGCTAGCACAGATACGCAGTATTTT.

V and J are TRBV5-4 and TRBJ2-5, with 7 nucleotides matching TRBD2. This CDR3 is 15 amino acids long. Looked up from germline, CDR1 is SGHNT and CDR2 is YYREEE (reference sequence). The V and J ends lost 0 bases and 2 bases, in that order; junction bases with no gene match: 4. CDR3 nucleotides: TGTGCCAGCAGCTTGGTGGGGAGGGAGCAAGAGACCCAGTACTTC. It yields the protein CASSLVGREQETQYF.

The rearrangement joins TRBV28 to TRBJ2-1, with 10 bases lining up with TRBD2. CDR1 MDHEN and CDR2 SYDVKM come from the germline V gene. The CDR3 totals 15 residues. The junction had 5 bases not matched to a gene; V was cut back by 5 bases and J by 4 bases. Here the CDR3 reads CASSPGLAYYNEQFF. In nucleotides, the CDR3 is TGTGCCAGCAGTCCGGGACTAGCGTATTACAATGAGCAGTTCTTC. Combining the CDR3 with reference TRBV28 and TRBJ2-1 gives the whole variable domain DVKVTQSSRYLVKRTGEKVFLECVQDMDHENMFWYRQDPGLGLRLIYFSYDVKMKEKGDIPEGYSVSREKKERFSLILESASTNQTSMYLCASSPGLAYYNEQFFGPGTRLTVL.

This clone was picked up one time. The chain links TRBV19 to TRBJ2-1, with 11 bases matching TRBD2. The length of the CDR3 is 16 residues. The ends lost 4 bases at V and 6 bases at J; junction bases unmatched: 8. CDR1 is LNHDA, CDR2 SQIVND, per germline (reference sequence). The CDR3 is CASSTAGTSGPNEQFF. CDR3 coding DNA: TGTGCCAGTAGTACCGCCGGGACTAGCGGCCCCAATGAGCAGTTCTTC.

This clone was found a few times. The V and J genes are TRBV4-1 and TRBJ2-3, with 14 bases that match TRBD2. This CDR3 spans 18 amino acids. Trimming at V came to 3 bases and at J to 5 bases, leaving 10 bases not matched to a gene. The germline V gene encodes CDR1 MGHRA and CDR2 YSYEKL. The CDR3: CASSQAPTGLAGEDTQYF. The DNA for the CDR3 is TGCGCCAGCAGCCAGGCCCCAACGGGACTAGCGGGAGAAGATACGCAGTATTTT.

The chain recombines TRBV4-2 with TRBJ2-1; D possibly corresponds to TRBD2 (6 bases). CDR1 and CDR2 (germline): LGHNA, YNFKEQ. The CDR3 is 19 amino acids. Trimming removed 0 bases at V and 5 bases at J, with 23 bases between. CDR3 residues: CASSQDRDLVSERHNEQFF. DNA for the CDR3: TGTGCCAGCAGCCAAGATAGGGACTTAGTATCCGAACGCCACAATGAGCAGTTCTTC.

In nucleotides, the CDR3 is TGTGCCAGCAGCCTCGGGACTGCAAGCACAGATACGCAGTATTTT. Its translation: CASSLGTASTDTQYF. V usage is TRBV3-1 (or the pseudogene TRBV3-2) and J usage is TRBJ2-3, with D tentatively TRBD2 (6 bases). The CDR3 extends over 15 amino acids. Germline V gene lookup returns CDR1 LGHDT and CDR2 YNNKEL (reference sequence). V was clipped by 4 bases and J by 0 bases, with 11 bases between them.

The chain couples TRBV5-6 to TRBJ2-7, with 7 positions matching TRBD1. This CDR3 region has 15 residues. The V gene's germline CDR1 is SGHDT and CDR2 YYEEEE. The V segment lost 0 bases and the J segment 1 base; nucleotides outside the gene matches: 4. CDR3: CASSLDRGDSYEQYF. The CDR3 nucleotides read TGTGCCAGCAGCTTGGACAGGGGAGATTCCTACGAGCAGTACTTC.

The CDR3 coding sequence is TGTGCCAGCACCGGGGGGGGTGCGACCGGGGAGCTGTTTTTT. This encodes CASTGGGATGELFF. The genes are TRBV7-9 and TRBJ2-2, with 8 bases lining up with TRBD2. The CDR3 consists of 14 residues. Per germline, CDR1 SEHNR and CDR2 FQNEAQ (reference sequence). The ends lost 7 bases at V and 5 bases at J; junction bases unmatched: 6.

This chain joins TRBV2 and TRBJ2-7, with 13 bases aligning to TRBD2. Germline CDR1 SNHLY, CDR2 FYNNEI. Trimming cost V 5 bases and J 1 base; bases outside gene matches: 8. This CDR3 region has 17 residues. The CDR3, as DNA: TGTGCCAGCAGTTCCAAACCGGGACTAGCGGGATCCTACGAGCAGTACTTC. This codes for CASSSKPGLAGSYEQYF.

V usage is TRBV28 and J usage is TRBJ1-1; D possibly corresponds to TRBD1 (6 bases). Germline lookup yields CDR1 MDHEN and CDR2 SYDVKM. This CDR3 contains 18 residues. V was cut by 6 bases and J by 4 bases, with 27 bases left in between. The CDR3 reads CASSSYLRTAGKGTEAFF. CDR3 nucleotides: TGTGCCAGCAGCTCTTATCTGCGGACAGCCGGGAAGGGCACTGAAGCTTTCTTT.

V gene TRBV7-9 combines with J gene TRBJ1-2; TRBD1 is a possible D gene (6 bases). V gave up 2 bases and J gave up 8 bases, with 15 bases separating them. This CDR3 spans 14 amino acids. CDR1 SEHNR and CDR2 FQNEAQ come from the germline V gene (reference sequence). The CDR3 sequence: CASSLLGGREGYTF. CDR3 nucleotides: TGTGCCAGCAGCTTACTCGGGGGGCGCGAAGGCTACACCTTC.

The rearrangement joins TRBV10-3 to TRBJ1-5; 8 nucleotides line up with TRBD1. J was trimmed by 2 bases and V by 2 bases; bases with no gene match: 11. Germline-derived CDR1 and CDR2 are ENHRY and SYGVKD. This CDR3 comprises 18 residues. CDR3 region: CAISEGPGTGAGNQPQHF. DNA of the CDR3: TGTGCCATCAGTGAGGGCCCCGGGACAGGAGCAGGCAATCAGCCCCAGCATTTT.

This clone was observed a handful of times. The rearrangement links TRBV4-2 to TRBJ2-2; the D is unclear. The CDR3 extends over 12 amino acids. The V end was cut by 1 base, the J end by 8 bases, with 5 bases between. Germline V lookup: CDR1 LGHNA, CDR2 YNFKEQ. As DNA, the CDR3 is TGTGCCAGCAGCCAAGTCCCTGGGGAGCTGTTTTTT. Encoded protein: CASSQVPGELFF.

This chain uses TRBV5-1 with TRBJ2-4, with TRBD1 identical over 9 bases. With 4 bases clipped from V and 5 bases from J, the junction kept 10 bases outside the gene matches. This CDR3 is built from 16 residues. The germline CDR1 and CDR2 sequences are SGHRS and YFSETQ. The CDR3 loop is CASSNRQGVFENIQYF. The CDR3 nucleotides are TGCGCCAGCAGCAACAGACAGGGGGTGTTCGAAAACATTCAGTACTTC.

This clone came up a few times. The CDR3 loop is CASCRDKNTEAFF. The CDR3 coding sequence is TGTGCCAGCTGCCGGGACAAGAACACTGAAGCTTTCTTT. V is TRBV18 and J is TRBJ1-1; a possible D gene is TRBD1 (6 bases). Per the germline V gene, CDR1 is KGHSH and CDR2 is LQKENI. This CDR3 contains 13 residues. V was shortened by 7 bases and J by 1 base, with 10 bases between the two germline ends.

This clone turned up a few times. CDR3 nucleotide sequence: TGTGCCAGCAGCCCCCGAGGGGGCGCTTTATCTGGGGCCAACGTCCTGACTTTC. This sequence encodes CASSPRGGALSGANVLTF. J is TRBJ2-6 and V is TRBV11-2; 7 bases are a match to TRBD1. The V gene's germline CDR1 is SGHAT and CDR2 FQNNGV. The CDR3 spans 18 residues. V was clipped by 5 bases and J by 1 base; unmatched bases: 11.

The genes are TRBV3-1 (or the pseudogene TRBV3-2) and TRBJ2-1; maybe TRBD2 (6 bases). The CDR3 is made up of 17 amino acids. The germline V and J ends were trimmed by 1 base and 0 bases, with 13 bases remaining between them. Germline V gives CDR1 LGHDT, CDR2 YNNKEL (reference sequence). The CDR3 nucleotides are TGTGCCAGCAGCCAAGGGGCTAGCGAGAGCTCCTACAATGAGCAGTTCTTC. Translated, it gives CASSQGASESSYNEQFF.

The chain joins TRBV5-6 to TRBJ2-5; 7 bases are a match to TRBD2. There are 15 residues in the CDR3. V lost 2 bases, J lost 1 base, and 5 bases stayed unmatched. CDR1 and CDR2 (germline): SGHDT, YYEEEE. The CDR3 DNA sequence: TGTGCCAGCAGCTTCCTTCGACTAGCCCAAGAGACCCAGTACTTC. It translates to CASSFLRLAQETQYF.

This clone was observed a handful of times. CDR3 protein: CASSPGRGIPNTGELFF. The CDR3 bases are TGCGCCAGCAGCCCAGGGCGGGGTATTCCGAACACCGGGGAGCTGTTTTTT. The chain employs TRBV5-1 and TRBJ2-2, with D possibly TRBD2 on 6 matching bases. This CDR3 region has 17 residues. The germline CDR1 and CDR2 sequences are SGHRS and YFSETQ. The germline V and J ends were trimmed by 4 bases and 0 bases, with 16 bases remaining between them.

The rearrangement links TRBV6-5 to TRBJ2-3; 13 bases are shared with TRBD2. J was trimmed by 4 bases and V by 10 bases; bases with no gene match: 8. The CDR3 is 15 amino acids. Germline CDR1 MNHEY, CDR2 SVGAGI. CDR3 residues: CATRTSGRWADTQYF. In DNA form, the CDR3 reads TGTGCCACCAGGACTAGCGGGAGATGGGCAGATACGCAGTATTTT.

CDR3 protein: CASSLEPGSSYNSPLHF. The CDR3 nucleotides read TGTGCCAGCAGTCTAGAACCAGGCAGCTCCTATAATTCACCCCTCCACTTT. The chain recombines TRBV6-6 with TRBJ1-6, with no clear D. Germline CDR1 and CDR2: MNHNY and SVGAGI (reference sequence). Trimming cost V 5 bases and J 0 bases, with 14 bases left between them. This CDR3 is 17 amino acids long.